The next 9 T cell receptor beta chains were all read from a single sample in a study of T cell repertoires in cytomegalovirus infection. Using its own MiXCR run on the reads, TCRdb lists one record per CDR3 protein. The data hold fewer than 950,000 distinct CDR3 sequences, with approximately 32% observed a single time. Antigens for these TCRs are unknown. Sequencing used cultured CD8+ T cells from PBMCs, obtained from culture after CMV antigen stimulation. These receptors were collected from a human donor in good health (CMV status not recorded). Some clones in this sample may be carry-over from other donors' samples.

In this sample, this clonotype turned up a few times. V and J are TRBV6-1 and TRBJ2-6; 9 nucleotides agree with TRBD1. V dropped 2 bases and J dropped 0; count of bases not matched to a gene: 11. The germline V gene has CDR1 MNHNS and CDR2 SASEGT. The CDR3 extends over 20 amino acids. CDR3 amino acids: CASSELGTGPPYSGANVLTF. The CDR3 nucleotides are TGTGCCAGCAGTGAACTCGGGACAGGGCCGCCTTACTCTGGGGCCAACGTCCTGACTTTC.

This chain joins TRBV28 and TRBJ1-2; 8 bases fit TRBD1. The CDR3 extends over 14 amino acids. V trimming: 8 bases; J trimming: 7 bases; junction bases outside the gene matches: 12. CDR1 and CDR2 (germline): MDHEN, SYDVKM. CDR3 protein: CASRNPAGGVGYTF. The DNA for the CDR3 is TGTGCCAGCCGGAACCCAGCAGGGGGCGTTGGCTACACCTTC.

This clonotype was observed a handful of times. V and J are TRBV19 and TRBJ2-1, with 8 bases lining up with TRBD2. CDR1 and CDR2 from the germline V gene are LNHDA and SQIVND (reference sequence). This CDR3 spans 16 amino acids. Trimming took 2 bases from V and 2 from J; bases not matched to a gene: 5. CDR3 sequence reads: CASSIFLAGPYNEQFF. CDR3 sequence (DNA): TGTGCCAGTAGTATATTCCTAGCGGGCCCCTACAATGAGCAGTTCTTC.

This clonotype appeared many times. This chain uses TRBV7-3 with TRBJ2-1; no firm D call. The CDR3 contains 12 residues. The V end was cut by 0 bases, the J end by 10 bases, with 7 bases between. Germline V gives CDR1 SGHTA, CDR2 FQGTGA. The CDR3, as DNA: TGTGCCAGCAGCTTAACGGGTGGAGAGCAGTTCTTC. Translation gives CASSLTGGEQFF. The whole variable domain, filled in from reference TRBV7-3 and TRBJ2-1, reads GAGVSQTPSNKVTEKGKYVELRCDPISGHTALYWYRQSLGQGPEFLIYFQGTGAADDSGLPNDRFFAVRPEGSVSTLKIQRTERGDSAVYLCASSLTGGEQFFGPGTRLTVL.

The genes are TRBV7-4 and TRBJ1-4; the D gene is possibly TRBD1 (5 bases). CDR1 is SGHVT, CDR2 SQSDAQ, per germline. This CDR3 has 13 amino acids. Trimming left V 7 bases short and J 7 bases short, with 13 bases between. The chain's CDR3 is CASTTREGEKLFF. CDR3 DNA: TGTGCCAGCACCACCAGGGAGGGTGAAAAACTGTTTTTT.

This clonotype was counted only a few times. The chain couples TRBV28 to TRBJ2-6; TRBD1 matches 8 bases. The CDR3 loop spans 19 amino acids. V lost 7 bases, J lost 0 bases, and 14 bases stayed unmatched. CDR1 MDHEN and CDR2 SYDVKM come from the germline V gene. The CDR3 region has the DNA TGTGCCAGCACCCCCCAGGGGGCCACGAAAAGCTCTGGGGCCAACGTCCTGACTTTC. This translates into CASTPQGATKSSGANVLTF.

The CDR3 sequence: CASGWSVGKPSTDTQYF. The CDR3 DNA reads as TGTGCTAGTGGTTGGTCCGTGGGGAAACCTAGCACAGATACGCAGTATTTT. The J gene is TRBJ2-3, the V gene TRBV12-5; D gene unclear. The CDR3 is 17 amino acids. Germline-derived CDR1 and CDR2 are LGHNT and FRNRAP. Trimming removed 4 bases from V and 0 bases from J, with 17 bases in between.

The count of this clonotype is one. The chain combines TRBV25-1 with TRBJ1-2, with 12 bases aligning to TRBD1. The CDR3 is 16 amino acids. Trimming cost V 5 bases and J 6 bases; bases outside gene matches: 10. Germline-derived CDR1 and CDR2 are MGHDK and SYGVNS. The CDR3 region has the DNA TGTGCCAGCAGTAAGAACTTCGGGACAGGGGGCCATGGCTACACCTTC. It encodes CASSKNFGTGGHGYTF.

Only a few counts were recorded for this clonotype. The chain uses TRBV6-5 and TRBJ1-1; the D is unclear. V lost 8 bases and J lost 5, with 15 bases in between. The CDR3 totals 13 residues. Germline assignment: CDR1 MNHEY and CDR2 SVGAGI. CDR3 loop: CASVLGGRTEAFF. Written as DNA, the CDR3 is TGTGCCAGCGTATTGGGAGGAAGGACTGAAGCTTTCTTT.